This TCR beta chain was profiled in a study of beta chain features in type 1 diabetes. Study-wide findings and caveats: Any HLA effect on TCRB rearrangement was left unresolved by small sub-analyses.

This clone was recorded many times. Its antigen is as yet unknown. The entirety of the isolated RNA underwent reverse transcription, so expressed TCRB transcripts were sequenced. Naive, central memory and regulatory T cell samples came to a mean of around 3.5 million reads. Assay: immunoSEQ multiplex PCR; the TCRdb copy retains only in-frame clones and omits some. This sample yields some 220,000 clones, of which 9.5% to 13% are seen a single time; approximately 1.5% belongs to the top ten. V shed 4 bases, J shed 4 bases, and the junction held 6 bases outside the gene matches. Germline V CDR1 and CDR2: MNHNS, SASEGT. CDR3 length: 14 amino acids.

The source material was central memory CD4+ T cells from blood. The sequence derives from a man younger than 30 in good health. This chain joins TRBV6-1 and TRBJ2-5, with 7 positions matching TRBD2. The CDR3 reads CASSAREGRETQYF. Written as DNA, the CDR3 is TGTGCCAGCAGTGCGAGGGAGGGCCGAGAGACCCAGTACTTC.